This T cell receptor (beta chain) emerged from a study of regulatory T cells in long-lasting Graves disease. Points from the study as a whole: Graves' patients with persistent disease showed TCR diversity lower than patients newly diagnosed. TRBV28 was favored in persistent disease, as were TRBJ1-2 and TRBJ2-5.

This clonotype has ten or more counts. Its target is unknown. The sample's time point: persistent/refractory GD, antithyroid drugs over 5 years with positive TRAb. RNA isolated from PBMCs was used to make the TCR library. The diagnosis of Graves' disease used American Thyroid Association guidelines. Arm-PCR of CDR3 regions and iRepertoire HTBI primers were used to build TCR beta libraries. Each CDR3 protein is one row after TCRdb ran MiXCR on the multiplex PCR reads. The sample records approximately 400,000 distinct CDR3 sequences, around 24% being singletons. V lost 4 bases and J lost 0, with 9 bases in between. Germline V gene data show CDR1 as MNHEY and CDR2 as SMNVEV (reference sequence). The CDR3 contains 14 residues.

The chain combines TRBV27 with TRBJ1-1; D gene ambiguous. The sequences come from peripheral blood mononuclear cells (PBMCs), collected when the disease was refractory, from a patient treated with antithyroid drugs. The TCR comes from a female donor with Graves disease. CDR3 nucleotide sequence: TGTGCCAGCAGTTCGACATGGATGAACACTGAAGCTTTCTTT. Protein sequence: CASSSTWMNTEAFF.